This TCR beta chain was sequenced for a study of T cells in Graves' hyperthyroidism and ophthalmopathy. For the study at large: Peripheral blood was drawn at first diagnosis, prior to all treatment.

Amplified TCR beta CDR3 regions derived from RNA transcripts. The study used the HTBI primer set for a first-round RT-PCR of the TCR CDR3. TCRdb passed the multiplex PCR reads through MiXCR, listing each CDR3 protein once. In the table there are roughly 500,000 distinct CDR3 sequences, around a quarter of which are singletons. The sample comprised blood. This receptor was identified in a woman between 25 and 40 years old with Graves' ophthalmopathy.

The CDR3 DNA reads as TGTGCCAGTAATCTAAGCCCGAACACTGAAGCTTTCTTT. Residues: CASNLSPNTEAFF. V gene TRBV19 combines with J gene TRBJ1-1, with no clear D. Germline CDR1 LNHDA, CDR2 SQIVND (reference sequence). V was clipped by 7 bases and J by 1 base, with 10 bases between them. The CDR3 runs 13 residues.